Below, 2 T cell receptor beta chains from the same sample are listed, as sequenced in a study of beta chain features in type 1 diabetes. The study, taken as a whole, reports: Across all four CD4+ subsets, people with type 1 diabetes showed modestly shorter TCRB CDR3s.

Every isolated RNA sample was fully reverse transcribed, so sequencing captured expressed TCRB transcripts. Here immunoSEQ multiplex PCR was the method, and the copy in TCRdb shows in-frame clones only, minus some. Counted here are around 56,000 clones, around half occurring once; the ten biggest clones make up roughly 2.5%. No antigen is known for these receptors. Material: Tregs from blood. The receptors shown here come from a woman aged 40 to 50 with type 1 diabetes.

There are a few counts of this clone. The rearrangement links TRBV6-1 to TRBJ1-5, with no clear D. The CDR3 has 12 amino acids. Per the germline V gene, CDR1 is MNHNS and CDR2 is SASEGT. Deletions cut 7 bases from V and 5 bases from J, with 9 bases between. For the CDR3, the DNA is TGTGCCAGCAACTCCCCCCATCAGCCCCAGCATTTT. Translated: CASNSPHQPQHF.

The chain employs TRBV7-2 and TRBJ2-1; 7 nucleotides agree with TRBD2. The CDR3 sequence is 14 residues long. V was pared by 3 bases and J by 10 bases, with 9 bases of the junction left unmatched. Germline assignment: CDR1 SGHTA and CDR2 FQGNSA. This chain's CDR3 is CASSFERDVGEQFF. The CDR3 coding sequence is TGTGCCAGCAGCTTCGAGCGGGACGTCGGGGAGCAGTTCTTC. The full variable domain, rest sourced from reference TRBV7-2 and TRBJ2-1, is GAGVSQSPSNKVTEKGKDVELRCDPISGHTALYWYRQSLGQGLEFLIYFQGNSAPDKSGLPSDRFSAERTGGSVSTLTIQRTQQEDSAVYLCASSFERDVGEQFFGPGTRLTVL.